Shown below are 29 T cell receptor beta chains from a single sample sequenced in a study of siplizumab effects on memory and regulatory T cells. Profiling relied on immunoSEQ multiplex PCR, and the TCRdb table lists in-frame clones only, not all of them. The sample includes approximately 100,000 clones, roughly 93% of them seen just once. Material for sequencing was Tregs sorted from blood. The receptors come from a human donor in good health.

The V call is TRBV10-2, the J call TRBJ1-2, with a weak D call TRBD1 (5 bases). Per germline, CDR1 WSHSY and CDR2 SAAADI. The CDR3 loop spans 15 amino acids. V gave up 0 bases and J gave up 4 bases, with 12 bases separating them. Written as DNA, the CDR3 is TGCGCCAGCAGTGAGTCGGGCAGGGTTTCCTATGGCTACACCTTC. It encodes CASSESGRVSYGYTF.

The chain combines TRBV6-4 with TRBJ1-5, with 7 bases matching TRBD1. CDR1 is MRHNA, CDR2 SNTAGT, per germline. The CDR3 is 17 residues long. Trimming cost V 8 bases and J 6 bases; bases outside gene matches: 19. CDR3 DNA sequence: TGTGCCAGCCGGGCGGGACAGTATTTTCGTTTGGGTCAGCCCCAGCATTTT. Protein: CASRAGQYFRLGQPQHF.

This chain uses TRBV5-1 with TRBJ2-2; TRBD2 matches at 11 bases. The CDR3 sequence is 15 residues long. With V trimmed by 5 bases and J by 5 bases, 5 bases remained unmatched. The germline gives CDR1 SGHRS, CDR2 YFSETQ. DNA for the CDR3: TGCGCCAGCAGAACTAGCGGGAGAGGAACCGGGGAGCTGTTTTTT. Protein product: CASRTSGRGTGELFF. Full variable domain (outside the CDR3, taken from reference TRBV5-1 and TRBJ2-2): KAGVTQTPRYLIKTRGQQVTLSCSPISGHRSVSWYQQTPGQGLQFLFEYFSETQRNKGNFPGRFSGRQFSNSRSEMNVSTLELGDSALYLCASRTSGRGTGELFFGEGSRLTVL.

The rearrangement joins TRBV14 to TRBJ1-2, with D perhaps TRBD1 (5 bases). V lost 1 base and J lost 8, with 14 bases in between. There are 14 residues in the CDR3. CDR1 and CDR2 (germline): SGHDN, FVKESK. The CDR3 nucleotides are TGTGCCAGCAGCCAAGGGACGAGGGGAGGCGGCTACACCTTC. Its translation is CASSQGTRGGGYTF.

This chain connects TRBV30 to TRBJ2-2; 7 bases match TRBD1. The germline V gene has CDR1 GTSNPN and CDR2 SVGIG (reference sequence). There are 13 residues in the CDR3. V shed 5 bases and J 4 bases; nucleotides not matched to a gene: 4. The CDR3 region is CAWRTGGTGELFF. In nucleotides, the CDR3 is TGTGCCTGGCGGACAGGAGGCACCGGGGAGCTGTTTTTT.

DNA of the CDR3: TGTGCCAGCAGTAACAGTTACGAGCAGTACTTC. The encoded protein is CASSNSYEQYF. The J gene is TRBJ2-7, the V gene TRBV6-6; D uncertain. CDR1 is MNHNY, CDR2 SVGAGI, per germline (reference sequence). Trimming cost V 5 bases and J 4 bases, with 6 bases left between them. The CDR3 sequence is 11 residues long.

The chain joins TRBV9 to TRBJ1-1; D unresolved. This CDR3 is built from 14 residues. Germline CDR1 is SGDLS and CDR2 is YYNGEE. The V gene lost 0 bases and the J gene lost 4 bases, with 10 bases spanning the gap. CDR3 sequence reads: CASSVAAAATEAFF. The CDR3 nucleotides are TGTGCCAGCAGCGTAGCGGCGGCCGCCACTGAAGCTTTCTTT.

J is TRBJ1-2 and V is TRBV4-2, with D possibly being TRBD1 (6 bases). This CDR3 spans 14 amino acids. The V gene's germline CDR1 is LGHNA and CDR2 YNFKEQ. Trimming removed 4 bases at V and 2 bases at J, with 11 bases between. CDR3 sequence: CASSRPGQNYGYTF. CDR3 sequence (DNA): TGTGCCAGCAGCCGTCCCGGACAGAACTATGGCTACACCTTC.

The chain uses TRBV2 and TRBJ1-5; a possible D gene is TRBD1 (6 bases). Between the trimmed V and J ends, which lost 4 bases and 4 bases, there was a span of 20 bases. This CDR3 region has 17 residues. Germline V lookup: CDR1 SNHLY, CDR2 FYNNEI. The CDR3 DNA reads TGTGCCAGCAGTGCTTGGCTCACAGGGCCTGGGAATCAGCCCCAGCATTTT. This translates into CASSAWLTGPGNQPQHF.

The chain has TRBV6-5 and TRBJ1-2, with 8 nucleotides matching TRBD1. This CDR3 contains 14 residues. Germline CDR1 MNHEY, CDR2 SVGAGI. V shed 5 bases, J shed 4 bases, and the junction held 6 bases outside the gene matches. Written as DNA, the CDR3 is TGTGCCAGCAGTGGGGACAGGCGCTCCTATGGCTACACCTTC. Protein: CASSGDRRSYGYTF.

This chain links TRBV6-5 with TRBJ1-3, with a tentative D call TRBD1 (6 bases). Trimming took off 2 bases at V and 3 bases at J, with 8 bases between the two ends. Germline CDR1 is MNHEY and CDR2 is SVGAGI. The CDR3 covers 14 residues. The CDR3 coding sequence is TGTGCCAGCAGTTACACCAGGGGTGGAAACACCATATATTTT. This translates into CASSYTRGGNTIYF.

The chain links TRBV9 to TRBJ2-2, with D perhaps TRBD1 or TRBD2 (6 bases each). Trimming removed 3 bases from V and 2 bases from J, with 8 bases in between. CDR3 length equals 14 residues. CDR1 is SGDLS and CDR2 is YYNGEE in the germline V gene. In DNA form, the CDR3 reads TGTGCCAGCAGCGACGGGGGCAACACCGGGGAGCTGTTTTTT. It yields the protein CASSDGGNTGELFF.

CDR3 loop: CASSHQGPSTDTQYF. As DNA, the CDR3 is TGTGCCAGCAGCCATCAGGGCCCCAGCACAGATACGCAGTATTTT. The J gene is TRBJ2-3, the V gene TRBV7-9; D might be TRBD1 (5 bases). V shed 5 bases and J shed 0 bases, with 12 bases lying between them. Per the germline V gene, CDR1 is SEHNR and CDR2 is FQNEAQ (reference sequence). This CDR3 has 15 residues.

J is TRBJ1-2 and V is TRBV29-1; the D is unclear. The germline CDR1 and CDR2 sequences are SQVTM and ANQGSEA. The V and J ends lost 3 bases and 3 bases respectively, with 11 bases between them. This CDR3 contains 13 residues. CDR3 protein: CSVDTGLDYGYTF. DNA for the CDR3: TGCAGCGTTGATACGGGGTTAGACTATGGCTACACCTTC.

The V and J genes are TRBV19 and TRBJ1-1; unclear D gene. Germline assignment: CDR1 LNHDA and CDR2 SQIVND (reference sequence). The CDR3 totals 16 residues. V shed 6 bases and J shed 4 bases, with 21 bases lying between them. In nucleotides, the CDR3 is TGTGCCAGTAGCCCCAACTATCTTGGGCAAGCCACTGAAGCTTTCTTT. This translates into CASSPNYLGQATEAFF.

The V call is TRBV5-1, the J call TRBJ1-2, with TRBD1 identical over 9 bases. V shed 4 bases and J 6 bases; nucleotides not matched to a gene: 4. The CDR3 consists of 13 residues. Germline lookup yields CDR1 SGHRS and CDR2 YFSETQ. CDR3: CASSTGTGNGYTF. CDR3 DNA sequence: TGCGCCAGCAGCACAGGGACAGGGAATGGCTACACCTTC.

V and J are TRBV6-5 and TRBJ2-2, with a possible D match to TRBD1 (6 bases). V lost 7 bases to trimming and J lost 6 bases, with 12 bases between them. The germline V gene encodes CDR1 MNHEY and CDR2 SVGAGI. The CDR3 runs to 13 residues. This chain's CDR3 is CASTQGGPGELFF. Written as DNA, the CDR3 is TGTGCCAGCACACAGGGCGGGCCCGGGGAGCTGTTTTTT.

The CDR3 sequence: CASSPIQGSAFF. CDR3 nucleotide sequence: TGTGCCAGCTCACCCATACAGGGTTCCGCTTTCTTT. This chain links TRBV18 with TRBJ1-1; D perhaps matches TRBD1 (6 bases). Trimming took off 3 bases at V and 11 bases at J, with 13 bases between the two ends. The CDR3 loop spans 12 amino acids. The V gene's germline CDR1 is KGHSH and CDR2 LQKENI. The entire variable domain, with the rest obtained from reference TRBV18 and TRBJ1-1, is as follows: NAGVMQNPRHLVRRRGQEARLRCSPMKGHSHVYWYRQLPEEGLKFMVYLQKENIIDESGMPKERFSAEFPKEGPSILRIQQVVRGDSAAYFCASSPIQGSAFFGQGTRLTVV.

This rearrangement joins TRBV19 to TRBJ1-1; D is undetermined. The CDR3 extends over 11 amino acids. Per germline, CDR1 LNHDA and CDR2 SQIVND (reference sequence). Trimming cost V 9 bases and J 0 bases, with 5 bases left between them. The CDR3 here is CASYLNTEAFF. The CDR3 DNA sequence: TGTGCCAGCTATCTGAACACTGAAGCTTTCTTT. Filled out from reference TRBV19 and TRBJ1-1, the complete variable domain reads DGGITQSPKYLFRKEGQNVTLSCEQNLNHDAMYWYRQDPGQGLRLIYYSQIVNDFQKGDIAEGYSVSREKKESFPLTVTSAQKNPTAFYLCASYLNTEAFFGQGTRLTVV.

The chain is built from TRBV4-1 and TRBJ2-2, with 9 bases lining up with TRBD1. Germline lookup yields CDR1 MGHRA and CDR2 YSYEKL. The CDR3 is made up of 14 amino acids. Germline trimming cut 4 bases from V and 7 bases from J; bases unmatched to any gene: 4. CDR3 region: CASSPQTGGGELFF. The CDR3 DNA reads as TGCGCCAGCAGCCCGCAGACAGGGGGCGGGGAGCTGTTTTTT.

The rearrangement joins TRBV6-6 to TRBJ2-2; no clear D. V was clipped by 8 bases and J by 0 bases, with 7 bases between them. Germline lookup yields CDR1 MNHNY and CDR2 SVGAGI (reference sequence). The CDR3 extends over 13 amino acids. Written as DNA, the CDR3 is TGTGCCAGCGGCAACCCGAACACCGGGGAGCTGTTTTTT. As protein: CASGNPNTGELFF.

CDR3 DNA sequence: TGTGCCTGGAGTCGTAAAGGAAGCGCCAAAAACATTCAGTACTTC. Protein sequence: CAWSRKGSAKNIQYF. The chain is built from TRBV30 and TRBJ2-4, with D unclear. The CDR3 loop spans 15 amino acids. Germline loops: CDR1 GTSNPN, CDR2 SVGIG (reference sequence). The V end lost 2 bases, the J end lost 1 base, and 12 bases lay between the germline ends.

This chain links TRBV19 with TRBJ2-2; TRBD2 matches at 8 bases. Germline lookup yields CDR1 LNHDA and CDR2 SQIVND (reference sequence). This CDR3 region has 14 residues. J was trimmed by 6 bases and V by 7 bases; bases with no gene match: 7. CDR3 nucleotide sequence: TGTGCCAGTACCAAAGCGGGAGCTTCCGGGGAGCTGTTTTTT. This encodes CASTKAGASGELFF.

The V and J genes are TRBV4-3 and TRBJ1-2, with TRBD1 matching 7 bases. The CDR3 has 16 amino acids. With V trimmed by 4 bases and J by 4 bases, 12 bases remained unmatched. Germline CDR1 and CDR2: LGHNA and YSLEER. The CDR3, as DNA: TGCGCCAGCAGCCGACAAACAGGGGATAATCTCTATGGCTACACCTTC. Translation gives CASSRQTGDNLYGYTF.

The J gene is TRBJ1-2, the V gene TRBV6-5; D may be TRBD1 (6 bases). This CDR3 is built from 15 residues. Trimming stripped 2 bases from V and 4 bases from J, with 14 bases between. Germline loops: CDR1 MNHEY, CDR2 SVGAGI. CDR3 nucleotide sequence: TGTGCCAGCAGTTACGGCGGGGGGCGAGGCTATGGCTACACCTTC. This codes for CASSYGGGRGYGYTF.

About this clone: Different DNA sequences within this sample yield the same CDR3. V and J are TRBV2 and TRBJ1-2; D gene unclear. This CDR3 comprises 11 residues. Germline CDR1 reads SNHLY; CDR2 reads FYNNEI. V gave up 1 base and J gave up 5 bases, with 2 bases separating them. CDR3 nucleotides: TGTGCCAGCAGTGAAGTTTATGGCTACACCTTC. Protein sequence: CASSEVYGYTF. The entire variable domain, with the rest obtained from reference TRBV2 and TRBJ1-2, is as follows: EPEVTQTPSHQVTQMGQEVILRCVPISNHLYFYWYRQILGQKVEFLVSFYNNEISEKSEIFDDQFSVERPDGSNFTLKIRSTKLEDSAMYFCASSEVYGYTFGSGTRLTVV.

This chain links TRBV29-1 with TRBJ1-4; a possible D gene is TRBD1 (6 bases). V was pared by 6 bases and J by 4 bases, with 9 bases between. The CDR3 has 12 residues. The germline CDR1 and CDR2 sequences are SQVTM and ANQGSEA. In DNA, the CDR3 is TGCAGCGTACAGGGACATAATGAAAAACTGTTTTTT. Its protein product is CSVQGHNEKLFF.

The chain joins TRBV11-2 to TRBJ2-5; D not certain. The last part of the DNA fits TRBJ2-7 better; the J call may be wrong. The CDR3 runs 14 residues. Germline CDR1 and CDR2: SGHAT and FQNNGV. CDR3 sequence: CASSLRADTYEQYF. As DNA, the CDR3 is TGTGCCAGCAGCCTCCGGGCAGACACCTACGAGCAGTACTTC.

The chain uses TRBV7-8 and TRBJ2-1, with 9 nucleotides matching TRBD2. V was clipped by 4 bases and J by 4 bases; unmatched bases: 11. CDR1 and CDR2 (germline): SGHVS, FQNEAQ. The CDR3 consists of 17 residues. In DNA form, the CDR3 reads TGTGCCAGCAGCTCTCCCCGCGCTAGCGGGACTTACAATGAGCAGTTCTTC. The encoded protein is CASSSPRASGTYNEQFF.